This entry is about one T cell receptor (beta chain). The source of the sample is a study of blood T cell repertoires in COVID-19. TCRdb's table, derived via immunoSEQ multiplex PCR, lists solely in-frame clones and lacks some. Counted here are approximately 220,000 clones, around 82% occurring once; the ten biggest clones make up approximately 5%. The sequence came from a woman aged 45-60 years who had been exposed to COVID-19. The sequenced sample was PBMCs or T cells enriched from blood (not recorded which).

DNA for the CDR3: TGTGCCAGCAGGAATGGGGCAAGCCCTAACTATGGCTACACCTTC. It specifies CASRNGASPNYGYTF. The chain uses TRBV2 and TRBJ1-2, with TRBD1 as a possible D gene (5 bases). V lost 6 bases to trimming and J lost 0 bases, with 14 bases between them. Per germline, CDR1 SNHLY and CDR2 FYNNEI. This CDR3 comprises 15 residues.